This T cell receptor beta chain derives from a study of OX40 agonist ivuxolimab in advanced cancers. Overall study: Averaging 60 years in age, with a range of about 20 to 90, the cohort was 65% to 85% male.

Method: immunoSEQ multiplex PCR; TCRdb's copy keeps in-frame clones and lacks some. The data show about 68,000 clones, roughly four fifths seen once. Germline-derived CDR1 and CDR2 are SGHTA and FQGNSA. Trimming removed 3 bases from V and 2 bases from J, with 13 bases in between. This CDR3 is built from 15 residues. With autoimmune disease history or systemic immunosuppression, patients were excluded. The clonotype originates from an adult with an advanced solid tumor such as melanoma, head and neck, liver or kidney cancer. Sequenced here: CD4+ or CD8+ T cells sorted from blood, sampled in a trial of the OX40 agonist ivuxolimab. The chain joins TRBV7-2 to TRBJ1-1; weak D call: TRBD1 (5 bases). The CDR3 DNA follows: TGTGCCAGCAGCTTCGGGGACGGTGTTAACACTGAAGCTTTCTTT. Translated: CASSFGDGVNTEAFF.